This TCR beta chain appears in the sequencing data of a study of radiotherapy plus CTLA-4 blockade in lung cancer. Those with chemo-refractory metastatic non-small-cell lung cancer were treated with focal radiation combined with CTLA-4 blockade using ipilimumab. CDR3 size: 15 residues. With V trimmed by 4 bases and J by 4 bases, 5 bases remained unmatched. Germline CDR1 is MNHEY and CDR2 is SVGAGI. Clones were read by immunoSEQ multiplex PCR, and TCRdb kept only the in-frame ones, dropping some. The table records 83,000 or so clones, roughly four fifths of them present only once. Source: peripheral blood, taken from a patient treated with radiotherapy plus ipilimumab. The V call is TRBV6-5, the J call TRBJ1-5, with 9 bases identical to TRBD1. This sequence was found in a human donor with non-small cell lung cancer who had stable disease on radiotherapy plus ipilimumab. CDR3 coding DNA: TGTGCCAGCAGTTCGGACAGGGGTGGGAATCAGCCCCAGCATTTT. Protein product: CASSSDRGGNQPQHF.